This T cell receptor (beta chain) was captured in a study of T cell changes during pregnancy in multiple sclerosis. The CDR3 totals 15 residues. Per the germline V gene, CDR1 is LNHDA and CDR2 is SQIVND (reference sequence). J lost 9 bases, V lost 4 bases, and 9 bases had no gene match. Profiling relied on immunoSEQ multiplex PCR, and the TCRdb table lists in-frame clones only, not all of them. Of around 58,000 clones in the sample, about 89% were seen once. The chain recombines TRBV19 with TRBJ2-1, with 10 bases identical to TRBD2. This clonotype was sampled from a female donor in good health, enrolled as a control in a pregnancy study. The specimen was CD4+ T cells from peripheral blood mononuclear cells, collected after pregnancy. In DNA, the CDR3 is TGTGCCAGTAGTAAAACGGGACTAGCGAGGGTTGAGCAGTTCTTC. This sequence encodes CASSKTGLARVEQFF.